These 19 T cell receptor beta chains came from one sample sequenced in a study of T cells in Graves' hyperthyroidism and ophthalmopathy. There were TCR beta CDR3 regions amplified from RNA transcripts. The HTBI primer set served for first-round RT-PCR of the TCR CDR3. TCRdb recomputed calls from the multiplex PCR reads with MiXCR, one row per CDR3 protein. The sample lists approximately 560,000 distinct CDR3 sequences; 15% to 19% were seen once. The sequenced material came from blood. The receptors come from a woman in her twenties or thirties with Graves' hyperthyroidism.

This clonotype was picked up a small number of times. The V gene is TRBV7-3, the J gene TRBJ2-2; the D gene is possibly TRBD2 (5 bases). Germline V CDR1 and CDR2: SGHTA, FQGTGA. With 5 bases removed from V and 6 bases from J, the gap between germline ends came to 7 bases. CDR3 length equals 12 residues. The CDR3 region is CASSGRAGELFF. The CDR3 DNA reads TGTGCCAGCAGCGGGAGAGCCGGGGAGCTGTTTTTT. The variable domain in full, with the rest retrieved from reference TRBV7-3 and TRBJ2-2, is GAGVSQTPSNKVTEKGKYVELRCDPISGHTALYWYRQSLGQGPEFLIYFQGTGAADDSGLPNDRFFAVRPEGSVSTLKIQRTERGDSAVYLCASSGRAGELFFGEGSRLTVL.

This clonotype has at least ten counts. This chain uses TRBV11-2 with TRBJ1-1; no definite D call. Trimming shortened V by 3 bases and J by 3 bases, and 8 bases separated the two germline ends. The CDR3 length is 13 residues. CDR1 and CDR2 (germline): SGHAT, FQNNGV. In DNA form, the CDR3 reads TGTGCCAGCAGCTTTGGAGGGTACACTGAAGCTTTCTTT. Its protein product is CASSFGGYTEAFF.

This clonotype has only a few counts. The rearrangement uses TRBV7-6 and TRBJ2-2; 14 bases agree with TRBD2. The germline gives CDR1 SGHVS, CDR2 FNYEAQ. There are 21 residues in the CDR3. Trimming took 3 bases from V and 3 from J; bases not matched to a gene: 15. The CDR3 protein is CASSFSGDGLAGGLDTGELFF. The CDR3 coding sequence is TGTGCCAGCAGCTTCTCGGGGGACGGACTAGCGGGAGGACTCGACACCGGGGAGCTGTTTTTT.

This clonotype came up many times. In DNA form, the CDR3 reads TGTGCCAGCAGCTTAAGACCCGGGGGCCAGTACTTC. It encodes CASSLRPGGQYF. V is TRBV11-2 and J is TRBJ2-5; tentatively, D is TRBD2 (6 bases). This CDR3 is 12 amino acids long. V was cut by 2 bases and J by 10 bases, with 11 bases left in between. Germline V CDR1 and CDR2: SGHAT, FQNNGV.

This clonotype was counted ten times or more. V gene TRBV3-1 combines with J gene TRBJ2-1; D possibly corresponds to TRBD1 (5 bases). Deletions cut 7 bases from V and 4 bases from J, with 17 bases between. Germline loops: CDR1 LGHDT, CDR2 YNNKEL (reference sequence). This CDR3 is built from 15 residues. For the CDR3, the DNA is TGTGCCAGCAATTCAGGGTGGGGTTTTTACAATGAGCAGTTCTTC. This sequence encodes CASNSGWGFYNEQFF.

This clonotype was observed many times. The chain has TRBV13 and TRBJ2-7, with D perhaps TRBD2 (6 bases). Trimming took off 5 bases at V and 1 base at J, with 9 bases between the two ends. Germline CDR1 and CDR2: PRHDT and FYEKMQ (reference sequence). The CDR3 covers 13 residues. CDR3 region: CASSHGTSYEQYF. CDR3 sequence (DNA): TGTGCCAGCAGCCATGGGACTTCCTACGAGCAGTACTTC.

This clonotype occurred many times. The chain has TRBV11-3 and TRBJ1-1; TRBD1 might be the D (6 bases). The CDR3 has 14 amino acids. Deletions cut 2 bases from V and 5 bases from J, with 12 bases between. From germline, CDR1 is SGHNT and CDR2 YENEEA. In DNA form, the CDR3 reads TGTGCCAGCAGCTTACAGGGGTCTGGAACTGAAGCTTTCTTT. It is translated as CASSLQGSGTEAFF.

In its sample, this clonotype was seen a few times. This sequence joins TRBV20-1 and TRBJ1-5, with 8 nucleotides matching TRBD1. CDR3 length: 14 amino acids. The V and J ends lost 5 bases and 5 bases, in that order; junction bases with no gene match: 8. Germline CDR1 reads DFQATT; CDR2 reads SNEGSKA (reference sequence). This chain's CDR3 is CSAGGQEFYQPQHF. The CDR3 DNA reads TGCAGTGCTGGGGGACAGGAGTTTTATCAGCCCCAGCATTTT.

This clonotype was observed at least ten times. The V and J genes are TRBV2 and TRBJ1-5; D uncertain. Germline CDR1 reads SNHLY; CDR2 reads FYNNEI. Deletions cut 3 bases from V and 7 bases from J, with 7 bases between. The CDR3 runs to 12 residues. Here the CDR3 reads CASSDQVQPQHF. Written as DNA, the CDR3 is TGTGCCAGCAGTGATCAGGTCCAGCCCCAGCATTTT.

This clonotype was detected only a few times. The chain has TRBV29-1 and TRBJ2-1; D is unclear. V was pared by 1 base and J by 5 bases, with 15 bases between. The germline CDR1 and CDR2 sequences are SQVTM and ANQGSEA. The CDR3 consists of 15 residues. CDR3 DNA sequence: TGCAGCGTTGAAGGTGAGATCCACACCCACAATGAGCAGTTCTTC. It specifies CSVEGEIHTHNEQFF.

The chain combines TRBV19 with TRBJ1-2; TRBD1 is a possible D gene (5 bases). The CDR3 covers 16 residues. V lost 5 bases and J 4 bases, leaving 20 bases between the germline ends. Germline V gene sequence: CDR1 LNHDA, CDR2 SQIVND (reference sequence). CDR3 DNA sequence: TGTGCCAGTAGTGAGACCGGGACTTTTATTGGCTATGGCTACACCTTC. It translates to CASSETGTFIGYGYTF.

The chain couples TRBV7-8 to TRBJ2-1, with TRBD2 matching over 11 bases. The CDR3 totals 16 residues. The V and J ends lost 6 bases and 6 bases, in that order; junction bases with no gene match: 10. Germline values: CDR1 SGHVS, CDR2 FQNEAQ. CDR3 protein: CASSYSGRAVFNEQFF. CDR3 nucleotides: TGTGCCAGCAGTTATAGCGGGAGGGCGGTTTTCAATGAGCAGTTCTTC.

This clonotype has a handful of counts. The chain couples TRBV9 to TRBJ1-1; no firm D call. The germline V gene has CDR1 SGDLS and CDR2 YYNGEE. The V end was cut by 2 bases, the J end by 3 bases, with 11 bases between. The CDR3 spans 14 residues. The CDR3: CASSVRWRDTEAFF. The CDR3 bases are TGTGCCAGCAGCGTCCGGTGGAGGGACACTGAAGCTTTCTTT.

This chain uses TRBV7-3 with TRBJ2-3; maybe TRBD1 (6 bases). V was clipped by 3 bases and J by 1 base, with 8 bases between them. This CDR3 is 14 amino acids long. Germline values: CDR1 SGHTA, CDR2 FQGTGA. CDR3 nucleotide sequence: TGTGCCAGCAGCTTGGGACATCGCACAGATACGCAGTATTTT. Translating gives CASSLGHRTDTQYF.

The chain recombines TRBV19 with TRBJ1-6, with a tentative D call TRBD1 (5 bases). In germline, CDR1 is LNHDA, CDR2 SQIVND (reference sequence). With 3 bases removed from V and 9 bases from J, the gap between germline ends came to 15 bases. The CDR3 length is 15 residues. CDR3 protein: CASSIVEGSASPLHF. DNA of the CDR3: TGTGCCAGTAGTATTGTCGAGGGGTCGGCTTCACCCCTCCACTTT.

The chain has TRBV11-2 and TRBJ2-5; D is undetermined. Germline V lookup: CDR1 SGHAT, CDR2 FQNNGV. The V end lost 1 base, the J end lost 11 bases, and 11 bases lay between the germline ends. This CDR3 spans 12 amino acids. CDR3 DNA sequence: TGTGCCAGCAGCTTAGGCCTCAGGATACAGTACTTC. This codes for CASSLGLRIQYF.

In this sample, this clonotype turned up a few times. The rearrangement links TRBV10-1 to TRBJ2-2, with TRBD2 identical over 10 bases. After removal of 6 bases from V and 1 base from J, the junction contained 14 bases not matched to a gene. This CDR3 has 19 residues. Germline CDR1 is WNHNN and CDR2 is SYGVQD (reference sequence). For the CDR3, the DNA is TGCGCCAGCAGCCCAGGCCCAATTTTAGCGGGAGGGAACACCGGGGAGCTGTTTTTT. This gives the protein CASSPGPILAGGNTGELFF.

This clonotype occurred many times. V usage is TRBV19 and J usage is TRBJ2-2; D not resolved. In germline, CDR1 is LNHDA, CDR2 SQIVND (reference sequence). V was trimmed by 4 bases and J by 1 base, leaving 10 bases between them. This CDR3 is built from 15 residues. The CDR3 loop is CASSTYWRNTGELFF. The CDR3 DNA is TGTGCCAGTAGTACATATTGGCGGAACACCGGGGAGCTGTTTTTT.

This chain uses TRBV11-2 with TRBJ2-7; D gene uncertain. The germline gives CDR1 SGHAT, CDR2 FQNNGV. V was pared by 0 bases and J by 6 bases, with 12 bases between. The CDR3 has 14 amino acids. Here the CDR3 DNA reads TGTGCCAGCAGCTTAGAAAATTTGAGCTTCGAGCAGTACTTC. Protein product: CASSLENLSFEQYF.